These 21 T cell receptor beta chains came from one sample sequenced in a study of T cell responses to AZD1222 COVID-19 vaccine (dated by TCRdb to about 2021). The meaning of the sample's time point label: baseline before first vaccination. Library creation used the immunoSEQ multiplex PCR assay. The clones in this table, taken by TCRdb from immuneACCESS, are in-frame only. Not every clone is retained; where verified, under half of the shortfall comes from an unresolved V gene, and the cause of the rest is unknown. The table for this sample lists 150,000 to 200,000 clones; roughly 90% of them were counted only once. The ten largest clones represent approximately 4.8% of the sample. Specimen: peripheral blood, collected on day 0 of AZD1222 vaccination. The receptors were sampled from an adult in good health.

This chain connects TRBV5-1 to TRBJ1-6; perhaps TRBD1 as D (5 bases). Germline CDR1 is SGHRS and CDR2 is YFSETQ. The germline V and J ends were trimmed by 4 bases and 7 bases, with 9 bases remaining between them. The CDR3 length is 13 residues. CDR3 sequence reads: CASSGDPNSPLHF. Here the CDR3 DNA reads TGCGCCAGCAGCGGGGACCCGAATTCACCCCTCCACTTT.

The V call is TRBV29-1, the J call TRBJ2-1, with a weak D call TRBD1 (6 bases). From germline, CDR1 is SQVTM and CDR2 ANQGSEA. The CDR3 consists of 13 residues. The germline V and J ends were trimmed by 6 bases and 0 bases, with 9 bases remaining between them. This CDR3 reads CSVGRGSYNEQFF. CDR3 DNA: TGCAGCGTCGGCAGGGGCTCCTACAATGAGCAGTTCTTC.

The V and J genes are TRBV18 and TRBJ1-3, with D possibly matching TRBD1 (6 bases). Per germline, CDR1 KGHSH and CDR2 LQKENI. V was shortened by 0 bases and J by 0 bases, with 9 bases between the two germline ends. The CDR3 spans 16 residues. The CDR3 region has the DNA TGTGCCAGCTCACCACCCGAGGGGGGCTCTGGAAACACCATATATTTT. This translates into CASSPPEGGSGNTIYF.

This sequence joins TRBV6-5 and TRBJ1-2; D uncertain. CDR1 is MNHEY, CDR2 SVGAGI, per germline. This CDR3 region has 11 residues. V was shortened by 7 bases and J by 6 bases, with 9 bases between the two germline ends. For the CDR3, the DNA is TGTGCCAGCACGCCGGGCGATGGCTACACCTTC. As protein: CASTPGDGYTF.

The CDR3 nucleotides read TGTGCCAGCAGTGAAGGGGGAGCTGGAAACACCATATATTTT. This codes for CASSEGGAGNTIYF. The chain has TRBV2 and TRBJ1-3, with D uncertain. The CDR3 has 14 residues. CDR1 SNHLY and CDR2 FYNNEI come from the germline V gene. Trimming stripped 1 base from V and 2 bases from J, with 6 bases between.

In DNA form, the CDR3 reads TGTGCCAGCTCACAGGTTGAATTAGATCAGCCCCAGCATTTT. It is translated as CASSQVELDQPQHF. The V call is TRBV18, the J call TRBJ1-5; D not certain. The CDR3 spans 14 residues. The germline V and J ends were trimmed by 4 bases and 5 bases, with 12 bases remaining between them. CDR1 KGHSH and CDR2 LQKENI come from the germline V gene. Variable domain in full (rest from reference TRBV18 and TRBJ1-5): NAGVMQNPRHLVRRRGQEARLRCSPMKGHSHVYWYRQLPEEGLKFMVYLQKENIIDESGMPKERFSAEFPKEGPSILRIQQVVRGDSAAYFCASSQVELDQPQHFGDGTRLSIL.

This rearrangement joins TRBV6-2 or TRBV6-3 to TRBJ2-3, with D possibly being TRBD1 or TRBD2 (5 bases each). Trimming removed 4 bases at V and 0 bases at J, with 8 bases between. The CDR3 totals 14 residues. Germline CDR1 reads MNHEY; CDR2 reads SVGEGT. The CDR3 spells CASSSGPSTDTQYF. CDR3 nucleotide sequence: TGTGCCAGCAGTTCGGGACCCAGCACAGATACGCAGTATTTT.

About this clone itself: One junction end disagrees with the germline gene, perhaps due to a read error. This sequence joins TRBV2 and TRBJ1-2, with 8 bases that match TRBD1. Germline CDR1 SNHLY, CDR2 FYNNEI. The CDR3 is 14 amino acids. The CDR3 is CACSAQGGNYGYTF. CDR3 coding DNA: TGTGCCTGCAGTGCACAGGGGGGGAACTATGGCTACACCTTC.

This clone was detected only once. V and J are TRBV19 and TRBJ2-3; 10 bases map to TRBD1. This CDR3 has 14 residues. The trim removed 6 bases at V and 2 bases at J, leaving 2 bases unmatched. The germline V gene has CDR1 LNHDA and CDR2 SQIVND (reference sequence). CDR3 amino acids: CASRDRGNTDTQYF. In DNA form, the CDR3 reads TGTGCCAGTAGGGACAGGGGGAACACAGATACGCAGTATTTT.

The chain has TRBV24-1 and TRBJ1-1; 8 nucleotides match TRBD1. The germline gives CDR1 KGHDR, CDR2 SFDVKD. With V trimmed by 4 bases and J by 5 bases, 8 bases remained unmatched. The CDR3 consists of 15 residues. CDR3 protein: CATSDSRTGRTEAFF. CDR3 DNA: TGTGCCACCAGTGACTCCAGGACAGGGAGGACTGAAGCTTTCTTT.

The chain uses TRBV3-1 (or the pseudogene TRBV3-2) and TRBJ1-5, with D maybe TRBD1 (5 bases). Deletions cut 0 bases from V and 1 base from J, with 13 bases between. This CDR3 contains 17 residues. Germline CDR1 reads LGHDT; CDR2 reads YNNKEL (reference sequence). CDR3 sequence reads: CASSQDWGGVSNQPQHF. The CDR3 DNA sequence: TGTGCCAGCAGCCAAGATTGGGGCGGGGTAAGCAATCAGCCCCAGCATTTT.

This chain links TRBV3-1 (or the pseudogene TRBV3-2) with TRBJ1-1; D uncertain. The CDR3 has 12 residues. Trimming took off 0 bases at V and 1 base at J, with 0 bases between the two ends. Germline CDR1 reads LGHDT; CDR2 reads YNNKEL (reference sequence). CDR3 coding DNA: TGTGCCAGCAGCCAAGAGAACACTGAAGCTTTCTTT. It yields the protein CASSQENTEAFF.

This rearrangement joins TRBV12-3 or TRBV12-4 to TRBJ1-1; no reliable D call. The V end was cut by 6 bases, the J end by 6 bases, with 11 bases between. This CDR3 has 12 amino acids. The CDR3 spells CASSLLGAEAFF. In DNA form, the CDR3 reads TGTGCCAGCAGCCTCCTAGGCGCTGAAGCTTTCTTT.

The DNA of the CDR3 is TGTGCCACCAGCAGAGGCGCCTCAAGCGATGAGCAGTTCTTC. Protein: CATSRGASSDEQFF. This chain joins TRBV15 and TRBJ2-1; no clear D gene. Trimming took off 1 base at V and 8 bases at J, with 12 bases between the two ends. Germline lookup yields CDR1 LNHNV and CDR2 YYDKDF (reference sequence). The CDR3 contains 14 residues.

Comments on this clone: Other DNA sequences in this sample translate to the same CDR3. The chain links TRBV9 to TRBJ2-7; 8 bases are shared with TRBD2. Germline V gives CDR1 SGDLS, CDR2 YYNGEE. The length of the CDR3 is 15 residues. After removal of 0 bases from V and 3 bases from J, the junction contained 5 bases not matched to a gene. In DNA, the CDR3 is TGTGCCAGCAGCGTAGGAGCCAGCGGGAGCTACGAGCAGTACTTC. Its translation: CASSVGASGSYEQYF.

The V and J genes are TRBV2 and TRBJ1-6, with D perhaps matching TRBD1 (5 bases). Germline assignment: CDR1 SNHLY and CDR2 FYNNEI. Trimming took 6 bases from V and 0 from J, leaving 24 bases between them. The CDR3 extends over 20 amino acids. The CDR3 region is CASRGDPGLLKSSYNSPLHF. The DNA for the CDR3 is TGTGCCAGCAGGGGTGACCCGGGACTCTTGAAGAGCTCCTATAATTCACCCCTCCACTTT.

The J gene is TRBJ2-2, the V gene TRBV30; 11 nucleotides align to TRBD1. The CDR3 totals 15 residues. Germline values: CDR1 GTSNPN, CDR2 SVGIG (reference sequence). Germline trimming cut 7 bases from V and 5 bases from J; bases unmatched to any gene: 9. CDR3 bases: TGTGCCTACACGGGACAGGGGGTAGGAACCGGGGAGCTGTTTTTT. This sequence encodes CAYTGQGVGTGELFF.

Comment on this clone: The sample carries other DNA sequences with the same CDR3. The V gene is TRBV7-3, the J gene TRBJ2-7; tentative D call: TRBD2 (6 bases). CDR3 length: 14 amino acids. Deletions cut 0 bases from V and 4 bases from J, with 10 bases between. Germline values: CDR1 SGHTA, CDR2 FQGTGA. The CDR3 DNA follows: TGTGCCAGCAGCTTAACGCCCGGGAGTTACGAGCAGTACTTC. Its translation: CASSLTPGSYEQYF.

The chain employs TRBV6-5 and TRBJ1-2, with D uncertain. Per germline, CDR1 MNHEY and CDR2 SVGAGI. Trimming removed 6 bases at V and 3 bases at J, with 14 bases between. The CDR3 totals 14 residues. The CDR3, as DNA: TGTGCCAGCAGCCTGAGTCACGGTGACTATGGCTACACCTTC. Translating gives CASSLSHGDYGYTF.

The J gene is TRBJ2-2, the V gene TRBV11-2; D tentatively fits TRBD1 or TRBD2 (5 bases each). The CDR3 has 16 amino acids. V was clipped by 3 bases and J by 3 bases, with 14 bases between them. Germline CDR1 and CDR2: SGHAT and FQNNGV. The CDR3 DNA follows: TGTGCCAGCAGCTTGTTCAGGGAGTTGTACACCGGGGAGCTGTTTTTT. Its translation: CASSLFRELYTGELFF.

This chain links TRBV7-2 with TRBJ1-5; 7 nucleotides match TRBD1. The germline V gene encodes CDR1 SGHTA and CDR2 FQGNSA. CDR3 length: 13 amino acids. The trim removed 5 bases at V and 7 bases at J, leaving 5 bases unmatched. The CDR3 is CASSHRGMQPQHF. The CDR3 nucleotides are TGTGCCAGCAGCCACAGGGGAATGCAGCCCCAGCATTTT.